The present entry profiles one TCR beta chain with its context. Its antigen is not yet known. Nothing much larger sits one base from this clone, and base qualities are not available. The meaning of the sample's treatment or condition label: in vitro stimulation with specific CMV peptide epitopes to enrich CMV-specific T cells. Sequencing relied on an Illumina HiSeq 1500. TCRdb took the public reads, trimmed them with fastp at Q25, ran MiXCR for clone calling and kept in-frame beta chains. Each entry is one CDR3 protein sequence, shown with its most common DNA and genes. The sample table holds approximately 76,000 distinct CDR3 sequences, of which roughly 40% were seen once. The ten largest clones take up approximately 93% of the sample. The V end loses 0 bases and the J end loses 1 base, and a stretch of 6 bases separates them. From its cysteine to its phenylalanine, the CDR3 spans 14 amino acids. Only the CDR3 region is kept as DNA, spanning 42 bases read in frame from base 1. From the germline V gene, CDR1 is MGHRA and CDR2 is YSYEKL.

This sample is drawn from a study of T cell repertoires in cytomegalovirus infection (dated by TCRdb to about 2019). Context from the whole study: Peptide stimulations targeted recently identified HLA-C-restricted CMV epitopes, whose presentation resists viral immunomodulation, together with well-studied HLA-B-restricted epitopes. Because public TCR beta signatures pointed to carriage of CMV infection together with the matching HLA type, the HLA type of each donor mattered for the analysis. The paper as a whole reports these results and caveats: Carriers of CMV infection plus the relevant HLA type were discriminated by the cumulative frequency of public TCR beta family members in the study cohort and in an independent approximately 340-donor cohort. The ex vivo response was dominated by HLA-C-restricted CMV-specific TCR beta clonotypes, which also provided the single most frequent clonotype in two of eight donors.

The sample consisted of CD8+ T cells from cultured PBMCs, taken from culture after CMV antigen stimulation. The sequence was obtained from a human donor in good health (CMV status not recorded). Some clones in this sample may be carry-over from other donors' samples. The rearrangement joined TRBV4-1 to TRBJ1-1, with the identity of the D gene unclear. CDR3 sequence: CASSQDSGNTEAFF. The nucleotide sequence is TGCGCCAGCAGCCAAGATTCCGGGAACACTGAAGCTTTCTTT.